One and the same sample provided the 9 T cell receptor beta chains below, sequenced in a study of shared clonotypes between healthy human individuals. Data came from immunoSEQ multiplex PCR; TCRdb stores just in-frame clones and leaves some out. The data contain hundreds of thousands of clones, around 73% of them singletons. Material: memory CD4+ T cells sorted from blood. Subset described: CD45RA-negative fraction. Receptors were obtained from a young woman in good health.

The J gene is TRBJ2-5, the V gene TRBV29-1, with 10 bases fitting TRBD1. V lost 7 bases and J lost 2; bases outside the gene matches: 10. The germline gives CDR1 SQVTM, CDR2 ANQGSEA. The CDR3 sequence is 15 residues long. As DNA, the CDR3 is TGCAGCGCTTCCCGGGACAGGGGATTTCAAGAGACCCAGTACTTC. Protein product: CSASRDRGFQETQYF.

This clone was found many times. The chain is built from TRBV19 and TRBJ2-2, with a tentative D call TRBD1 (6 bases). Trimming left V 6 bases short and J 3 bases short, with 11 bases between. The length of the CDR3 is 14 residues. The germline V gene encodes CDR1 LNHDA and CDR2 SQIVND (reference sequence). The CDR3 DNA reads as TGTGCCAGTAGGAAGAACAGGGACACCGGGGAGCTGTTTTTT. This gives the protein CASRKNRDTGELFF.

Points on this clone: Other DNA sequences within the sample encode an identical CDR3. V is TRBV5-1 and J is TRBJ2-5, with D possibly being TRBD1 (6 bases). V lost 0 bases, J lost 5 bases, and 11 bases lay in between. This CDR3 is built from 14 residues. CDR1 and CDR2 (germline): SGHRS, YFSETQ. The CDR3 is CASSLGRQAETQYF. Here the CDR3 DNA reads TGCGCCAGCAGCTTGGGTAGACAGGCGGAGACCCAGTACTTC.

This clone has just one count. CDR3 in DNA: TGTGCCAGCTCACGGCTAGCGGGTCAGGGAGAGACCCAGTACTTC. Protein: CASSRLAGQGETQYF. V and J are TRBV18 and TRBJ2-5; the match to TRBD2 covers 8 bases. V shed 4 bases and J 4 bases; nucleotides not matched to a gene: 8. The CDR3 totals 15 residues. CDR1 is KGHSH, CDR2 LQKENI, per germline.

There are a few counts of this clone. The chain combines TRBV10-3 with TRBJ2-3; no firm D call. The V and J ends lost 4 bases and 5 bases respectively, with 13 bases between them. The CDR3 runs to 14 residues. Germline assignment: CDR1 ENHRY and CDR2 SYGVKD. This chain's CDR3 is CAISASTGEDTQYF. The DNA of the CDR3 is TGTGCCATCAGTGCCTCGACTGGGGAAGATACGCAGTATTTT.

The V and J genes are TRBV28 and TRBJ1-1, with D perhaps TRBD1 (5 bases). CDR1 is MDHEN and CDR2 is SYDVKM in the germline V gene. The V end was cut by 3 bases, the J end by 1 base, with 12 bases between. This CDR3 spans 15 amino acids. CDR3 sequence: CASSFSGGSNTEAFF. The CDR3 coding sequence is TGTGCCAGCAGTTTTTCTGGGGGGTCGAACACTGAAGCTTTCTTT. Full variable domain (outside the CDR3, taken from reference TRBV28 and TRBJ1-1): DVKVTQSSRYLVKRTGEKVFLECVQDMDHENMFWYRQDPGLGLRLIYFSYDVKMKEKGDIPEGYSVSREKKERFSLILESASTNQTSMYLCASSFSGGSNTEAFFGQGTRLTVV.

The gene calls are TRBV27 and TRBJ1-2; no definite D call. This CDR3 has 13 residues. Trimming removed 3 bases at V and 0 bases at J, with 5 bases between. In germline, CDR1 is MNHEY, CDR2 SMNVEV (reference sequence). CDR3 nucleotide sequence: TGTGCCAGCAGTTTCGACCCTAACTATGGCTACACCTTC. Protein product: CASSFDPNYGYTF.

This clone showed up just once. One end of the junction varies from germline; a read error may be responsible. The J gene is TRBJ1-5, the V gene TRBV10-3; no firm D call. Germline CDR1 ENHRY, CDR2 SYGVKD. The CDR3 totals 15 residues. The CDR3 spells CATSADTHSNQPQHF. CDR3 nucleotide sequence: TGTGCCACCAGTGCCGACACCCATAGCAATCAGCCCCAGCATTTT.

This clone appeared a few times. Additional DNA sequences in this sample encode the identical CDR3. Written as DNA, the CDR3 is TGTGCCAGCAGGGGACTAGCGGGAGCGTACGAGCAGTACTTC. Translated, it gives CASRGLAGAYEQYF. V usage is TRBV2 and J usage is TRBJ2-7, with 14 bases that match TRBD2. Per the germline V gene, CDR1 is SNHLY and CDR2 is FYNNEI. V lost 6 bases, J lost 4 bases, and 2 bases stayed unmatched. The CDR3 runs to 14 residues.